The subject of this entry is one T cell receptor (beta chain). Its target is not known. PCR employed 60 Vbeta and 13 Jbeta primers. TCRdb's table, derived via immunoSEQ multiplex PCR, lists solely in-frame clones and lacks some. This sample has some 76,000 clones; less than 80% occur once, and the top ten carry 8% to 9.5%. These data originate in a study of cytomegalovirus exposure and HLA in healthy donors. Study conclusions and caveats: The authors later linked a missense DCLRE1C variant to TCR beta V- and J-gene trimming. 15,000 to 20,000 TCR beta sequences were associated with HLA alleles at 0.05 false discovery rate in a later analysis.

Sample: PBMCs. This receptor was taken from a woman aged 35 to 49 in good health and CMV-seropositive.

This CDR3 reads CASSNGLLEYEQYF. CDR3 sequence (DNA): TGTGCCAGCAGCAATGGCCTTTTGGAGTACGAGCAGTACTTC. The chain is built from TRBV21-1 and TRBJ2-7; TRBD2, the table's D call, was not compared with the DNA. TRBV21-1 is a documented pseudogene. The CDR3 has 14 residues.